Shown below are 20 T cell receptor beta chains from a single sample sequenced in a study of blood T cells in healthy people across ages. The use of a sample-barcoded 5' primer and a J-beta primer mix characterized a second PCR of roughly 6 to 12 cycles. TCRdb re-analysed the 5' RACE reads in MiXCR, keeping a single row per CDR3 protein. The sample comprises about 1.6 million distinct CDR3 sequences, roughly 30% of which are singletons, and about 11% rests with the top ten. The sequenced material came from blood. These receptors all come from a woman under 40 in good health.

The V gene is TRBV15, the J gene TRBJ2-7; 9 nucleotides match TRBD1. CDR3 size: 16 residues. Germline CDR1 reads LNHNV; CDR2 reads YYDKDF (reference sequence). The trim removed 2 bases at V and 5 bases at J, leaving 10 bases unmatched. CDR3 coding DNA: TGTGCCACCAGCAGACCATTTTCCGGGACAGGGAACGAGCAGTACTTC. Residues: CATSRPFSGTGNEQYF.

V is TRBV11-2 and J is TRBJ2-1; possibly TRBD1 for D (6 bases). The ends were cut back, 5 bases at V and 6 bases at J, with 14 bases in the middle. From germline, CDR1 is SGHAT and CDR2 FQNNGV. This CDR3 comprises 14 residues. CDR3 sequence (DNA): TGTGCCAGCAGCCGGTTGAGGGACACCAATGAGCAGTTCTTC. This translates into CASSRLRDTNEQFF.

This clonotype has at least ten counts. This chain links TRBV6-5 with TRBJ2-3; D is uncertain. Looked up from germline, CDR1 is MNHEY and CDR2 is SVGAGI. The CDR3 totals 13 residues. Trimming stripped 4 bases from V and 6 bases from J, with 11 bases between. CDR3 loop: CASSFQLLDTQYF. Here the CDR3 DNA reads TGTGCCAGCAGTTTCCAACTTCTTGATACGCAGTATTTT.

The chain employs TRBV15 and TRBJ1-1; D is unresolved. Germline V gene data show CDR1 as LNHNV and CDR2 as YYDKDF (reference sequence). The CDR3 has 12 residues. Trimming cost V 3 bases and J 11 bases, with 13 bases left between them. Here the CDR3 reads CATSRIEGMAFF. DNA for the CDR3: TGTGCCACCAGCAGGATCGAGGGCATGGCTTTCTTT.

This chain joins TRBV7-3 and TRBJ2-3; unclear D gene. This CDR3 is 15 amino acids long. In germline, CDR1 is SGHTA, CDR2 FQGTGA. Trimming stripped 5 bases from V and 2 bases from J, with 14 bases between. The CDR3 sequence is CASSPRRATTDTQYF. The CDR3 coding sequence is TGTGCCAGCAGCCCACGTAGGGCTACCACAGATACGCAGTATTTT. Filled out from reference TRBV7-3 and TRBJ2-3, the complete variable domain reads GAGVSQTPSNKVTEKGKYVELRCDPISGHTALYWYRQSLGQGPEFLIYFQGTGAADDSGLPNDRFFAVRPEGSVSTLKIQRTERGDSAVYLCASSPRRATTDTQYFGPGTRLTVL.

In DNA, the CDR3 is TGTGCCAGCAGCCCGCGGGACTCATCGTACCAAGAGACCCAGTACTTC. The encoded protein is CASSPRDSSYQETQYF. The rearrangement uses TRBV4-2 and TRBJ2-5, with D possibly TRBD2 on 6 matching bases. Per germline, CDR1 LGHNA and CDR2 YNFKEQ. The CDR3 is 16 amino acids. V lost 4 bases, J lost 0 bases, and 15 bases lay in between.

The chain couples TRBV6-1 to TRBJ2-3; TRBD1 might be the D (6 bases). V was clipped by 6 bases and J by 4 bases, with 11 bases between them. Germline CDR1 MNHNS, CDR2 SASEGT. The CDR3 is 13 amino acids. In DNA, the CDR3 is TGTGCCAGCAGGCAAAGGGGGTCAGATACGCAGTATTTT. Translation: CASRQRGSDTQYF.

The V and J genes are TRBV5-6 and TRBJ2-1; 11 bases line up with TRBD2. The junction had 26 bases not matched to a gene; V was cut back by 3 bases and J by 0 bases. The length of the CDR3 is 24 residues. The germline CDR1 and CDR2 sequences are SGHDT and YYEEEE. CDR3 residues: CASSYEHLTRLAGKQKSSYNEQFF. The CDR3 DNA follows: TGTGCCAGCAGCTATGAGCATTTAACCCGACTAGCGGGAAAACAGAAGAGCTCCTACAATGAGCAGTTCTTC.

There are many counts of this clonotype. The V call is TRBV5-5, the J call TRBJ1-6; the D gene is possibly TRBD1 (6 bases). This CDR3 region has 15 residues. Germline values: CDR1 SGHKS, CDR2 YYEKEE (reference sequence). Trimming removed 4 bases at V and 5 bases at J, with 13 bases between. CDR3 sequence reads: CASSPGAWDNSPLHF. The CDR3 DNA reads TGTGCCAGCAGCCCAGGGGCTTGGGATAATTCACCCCTCCACTTT.

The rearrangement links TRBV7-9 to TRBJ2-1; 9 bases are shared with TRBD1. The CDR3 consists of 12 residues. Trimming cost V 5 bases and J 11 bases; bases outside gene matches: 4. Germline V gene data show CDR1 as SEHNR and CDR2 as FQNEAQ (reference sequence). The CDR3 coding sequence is TGTGCCAGCAGCGTACAGGGGGCGAAGCAGTTCTTC. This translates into CASSVQGAKQFF.

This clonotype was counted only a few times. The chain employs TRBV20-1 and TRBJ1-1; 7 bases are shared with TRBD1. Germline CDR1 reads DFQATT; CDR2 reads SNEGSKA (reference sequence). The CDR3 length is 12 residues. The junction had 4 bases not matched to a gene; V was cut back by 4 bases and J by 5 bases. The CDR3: CSANRGWTEAFF. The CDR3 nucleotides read TGCAGTGCTAACAGGGGTTGGACTGAAGCTTTCTTT.

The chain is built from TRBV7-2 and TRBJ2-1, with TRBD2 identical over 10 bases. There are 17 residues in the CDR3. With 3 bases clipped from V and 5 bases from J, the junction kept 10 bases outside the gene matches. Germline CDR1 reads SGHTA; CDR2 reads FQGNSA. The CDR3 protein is CASSLKAAGGRHNEQFF. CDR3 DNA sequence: TGTGCCAGCAGCTTGAAGGCAGCGGGAGGGAGGCACAATGAGCAGTTCTTC. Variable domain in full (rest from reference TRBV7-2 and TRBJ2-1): GAGVSQSPSNKVTEKGKDVELRCDPISGHTALYWYRQSLGQGLEFLIYFQGNSAPDKSGLPSDRFSAERTGGSVSTLTIQRTQQEDSAVYLCASSLKAAGGRHNEQFFGPGTRLTVL.

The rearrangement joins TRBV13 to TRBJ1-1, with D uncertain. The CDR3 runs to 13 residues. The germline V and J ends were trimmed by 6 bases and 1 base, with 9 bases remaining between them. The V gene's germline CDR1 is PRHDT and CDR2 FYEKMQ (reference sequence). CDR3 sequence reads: CASRPQKNTEAFF. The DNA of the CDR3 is TGTGCCAGCAGACCTCAGAAGAACACTGAAGCTTTCTTT.

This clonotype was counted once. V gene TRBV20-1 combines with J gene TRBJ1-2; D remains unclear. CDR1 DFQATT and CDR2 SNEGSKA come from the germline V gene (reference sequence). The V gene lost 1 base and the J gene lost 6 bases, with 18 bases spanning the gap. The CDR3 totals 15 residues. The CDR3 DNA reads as TGCAGTGCTAGAGCCCCCCCGGACGAGAGCGATGGCTACACCTTC. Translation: CSARAPPDESDGYTF.

The CDR3 is CSARDLSGGLSYEQYF. Here the CDR3 DNA reads TGCAGTGCTAGAGATCTGAGCGGGGGGCTCTCCTACGAGCAGTACTTC. The rearrangement joins TRBV20-1 to TRBJ2-7, with 9 positions matching TRBD2. V was clipped by 0 bases and J by 0 bases; unmatched bases: 6. The germline V gene has CDR1 DFQATT and CDR2 SNEGSKA (reference sequence). This CDR3 is 16 amino acids long.

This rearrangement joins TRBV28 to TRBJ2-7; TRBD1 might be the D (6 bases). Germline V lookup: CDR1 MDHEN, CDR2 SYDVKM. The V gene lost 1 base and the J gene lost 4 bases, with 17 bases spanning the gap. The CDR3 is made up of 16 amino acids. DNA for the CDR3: TGTGCCAGCAGTTTATTCAGGGGCAGGGGTCGGTACGAGCAGTACTTC. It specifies CASSLFRGRGRYEQYF.

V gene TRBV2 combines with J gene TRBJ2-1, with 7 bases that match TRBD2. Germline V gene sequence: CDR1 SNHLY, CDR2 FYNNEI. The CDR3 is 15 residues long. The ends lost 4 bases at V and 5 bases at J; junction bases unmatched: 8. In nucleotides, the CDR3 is TGTGCCAGCAGTGTGGAGCGGGGAATAGACAATGAGCAGTTCTTC. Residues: CASSVERGIDNEQFF.

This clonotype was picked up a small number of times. The CDR3 DNA is TGTGCCATCAGTGAGAACAGGGGGCGGAACACTGAAGCTTTCTTT. It codes for CAISENRGRNTEAFF. The chain uses TRBV10-3 and TRBJ1-1, with TRBD1 identical over 9 bases. V shed 2 bases, J shed 1 base, and the junction held 2 bases outside the gene matches. The CDR3 has 15 amino acids. Per germline, CDR1 ENHRY and CDR2 SYGVKD.

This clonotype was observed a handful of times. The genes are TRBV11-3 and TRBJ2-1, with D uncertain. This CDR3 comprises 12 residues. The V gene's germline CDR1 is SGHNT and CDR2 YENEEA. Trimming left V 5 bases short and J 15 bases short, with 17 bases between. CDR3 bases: TGTGCCAGCAGCCACTCAACCCCCTCCTCGTTCTTC. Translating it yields CASSHSTPSSFF.

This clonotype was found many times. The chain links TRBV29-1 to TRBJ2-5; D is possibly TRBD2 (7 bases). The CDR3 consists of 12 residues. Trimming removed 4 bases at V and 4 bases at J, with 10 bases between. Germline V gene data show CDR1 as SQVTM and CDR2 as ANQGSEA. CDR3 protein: CSVGGGGETQYF. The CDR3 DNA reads TGCAGCGTTGGAGGGGGGGGAGAGACCCAGTACTTC.